A single sample gave rise to the 16 T cell receptor beta chains below, sequenced in a study of T cells in Graves' hyperthyroidism and ophthalmopathy. Using RNA transcripts as the source, TCR beta CDR3 regions were amplified. A first-round RT-PCR of the TCR CDR3 used the HTBI primer set. In TCRdb, the multiplex PCR reads were re-called with MiXCR into one record per CDR3 protein. The sample shows fewer than 550,000 distinct CDR3 sequences, about 15% of them seen only once. The sample taken for sequencing was blood. All receptors derive from a woman aged 18-29 years with Graves' hyperthyroidism.

This clonotype was picked up a small number of times. This may come from a read error, since a much larger clone is one base off. Here the CDR3 reads CASNLPGGETQYF. CDR3 sequence (DNA): TGTGCCAGCAACTTACCGGGCGGGGAGACCCAGTACTTC. The V call is TRBV7-9, the J call TRBJ2-5, with a tentative D call TRBD2 (5 bases). CDR3 length: 13 residues. In germline, CDR1 is SEHNR, CDR2 FQNEAQ (reference sequence).

The J gene is TRBJ1-5, the V gene TRBV7-8; 7 nucleotides align to TRBD1. V lost 5 bases and J lost 0; bases outside the gene matches: 13. Per the germline V gene, CDR1 is SGHVS and CDR2 is FQNEAQ. The CDR3 runs 18 residues. The CDR3 nucleotides are TGTGCCAGCAGCCCCGAACGACAGGGACTCCATAGCAATCAGCCCCAGCATTTT. Its protein product is CASSPERQGLHSNQPQHF. The full variable domain, completed using reference TRBV7-8 and TRBJ1-5, is GAGVSQSPRYKVAKRGQDVALRCDPISGHVSLFWYQQALGQGPEFLTYFQNEAQLDKSGLPSDRFFAERPEGSVSTLKIQRTQQEDSAVYLCASSPERQGLHSNQPQHFGDGTRLSIL.

This chain joins TRBV5-1 and TRBJ2-7; D gene ambiguous. This CDR3 comprises 14 residues. Germline CDR1 is SGHRS and CDR2 is YFSETQ. V was trimmed by 7 bases and J by 0 bases, leaving 14 bases between them. CDR3 sequence reads: CASGLDSSSYEQYF. CDR3 coding DNA: TGCGCCAGCGGCCTGGATTCTAGCTCCTACGAGCAGTACTTC.

This clonotype was seen many times. The chain links TRBV12-3 or TRBV12-4 to TRBJ2-5; TRBD2 agrees at 12 bases. The CDR3 totals 15 residues. With V trimmed by 0 bases and J by 5 bases, 1 base remained unmatched. The CDR3 coding sequence is TGTGCCAGCAGTTTAGCGGGGACTAGCGGGGAGACCCAGTACTTC. This codes for CASSLAGTSGETQYF.

Ten or more counts support this clonotype. This chain links TRBV3-1 with TRBJ1-1, with D perhaps matching TRBD1 (5 bases). CDR3 length: 17 amino acids. Trimming cost V 2 bases and J 4 bases, with 20 bases left between them. Germline loops: CDR1 LGHDT, CDR2 YNNKEL (reference sequence). CDR3 region: CASSQRDSLFWGTEAFF. For the CDR3, the DNA is TGTGCCAGCAGCCAACGAGACAGCCTTTTCTGGGGCACTGAAGCTTTCTTT.

This clonotype was observed at least ten times. J is TRBJ2-5 and V is TRBV12-3 or TRBV12-4; D remains unclear. The CDR3 is 14 residues long. The germline V and J ends were trimmed by 5 bases and 1 base, with 11 bases remaining between them. The CDR3 nucleotides read TGTGCCAGCAGTCCAAGACACCTCCAAGAGACCCAGTACTTC. This gives the protein CASSPRHLQETQYF.

The count of this clonotype is one. The CDR3 coding sequence is TGCAGCGTTGCCCCACAGGGTTTCGAGCAGTACTTC. It translates to CSVAPQGFEQYF. The chain carries TRBV29-1 and TRBJ2-7; TRBD1 might be the D (6 bases). V was clipped by 4 bases and J by 6 bases, with 13 bases between them. There are 12 residues in the CDR3. Germline loops: CDR1 SQVTM, CDR2 ANQGSEA.

This clonotype showed up just a few times. The V call is TRBV6-5, the J call TRBJ1-4; D is unclear. Trimming stripped 2 bases from V and 0 bases from J, with 7 bases between. The CDR3 is 15 residues long. Germline V gene lookup returns CDR1 MNHEY and CDR2 SVGAGI. CDR3: CASSYSPATNEKLFF. The CDR3 DNA reads as TGTGCCAGCAGTTACAGTCCTGCAACTAATGAAAAACTGTTTTTT.

This clonotype came up many times. The V gene is TRBV20-1, the J gene TRBJ2-4; the D is unclear. CDR1 DFQATT and CDR2 SNEGSKA come from the germline V gene (reference sequence). Deletions cut 4 bases from V and 0 bases from J, with 7 bases between. This CDR3 spans 13 amino acids. DNA for the CDR3: TGCAGTGCTATGTCGCTAGCCAAAAACATTCAGTACTTC. It specifies CSAMSLAKNIQYF.

The chain links TRBV7-2 to TRBJ2-1, with 14 bases aligning to TRBD2. The CDR3 loop spans 15 amino acids. In germline, CDR1 is SGHTA, CDR2 FQGNSA. The ends lost 3 bases at V and 13 bases at J; junction bases unmatched: 8. The CDR3 DNA reads TGTGCCAGCAGCTTGACTAGCGGGGGGGCCCCACCCCAGTTCTTC. This translates into CASSLTSGGAPPQFF.

This clonotype has only a few counts. The V call is TRBV30, the J call TRBJ2-7, with D possibly called TRBD1 or TRBD2 (5 bases each). Deletions cut 3 bases from V and 2 bases from J, with 11 bases between. The CDR3 length is 13 residues. Germline CDR1 GTSNPN, CDR2 SVGIG (reference sequence). This chain's CDR3 is CAWRGEPTYEQYF. DNA for the CDR3: TGTGCCTGGAGGGGGGAACCGACCTACGAGCAGTACTTC.

A few counts support this clonotype. The V gene is TRBV7-3, the J gene TRBJ2-6, with D perhaps TRBD2 (7 bases). The ends were cut back, 0 bases at V and 0 bases at J, with 9 bases in the middle. The CDR3 length is 17 residues. CDR1 and CDR2 (germline): SGHTA, FQGTGA. The CDR3 region has the DNA TGTGCCAGCAGCTTAACAGGGGGGGGCTCTGGGGCCAACGTCCTGACTTTC. Its translation is CASSLTGGGSGANVLTF.

In this sample, this clonotype turned up many times. The V gene is TRBV6-1, the J gene TRBJ2-1, with TRBD2 matching 9 bases. V lost 3 bases, J lost 0 bases, and 0 bases stayed unmatched. Germline lookup yields CDR1 MNHNS and CDR2 SASEGT. The CDR3 loop spans 15 amino acids. Written as DNA, the CDR3 is TGTGCCAGCAGTGAGACTAGCGGCTCCTACAATGAGCAGTTCTTC. Encoded protein: CASSETSGSYNEQFF.

In its sample, this clonotype was seen many times. Here the CDR3 DNA reads TGTGCCAGCAGCCTGGGGACACTGAACACTGAAGCTTTCTTT. Its translation is CASSLGTLNTEAFF. This rearrangement joins TRBV3-1 to TRBJ1-1; tentative D call: TRBD1 (6 bases). Trimming left V 4 bases short and J 0 bases short, with 9 bases between. The germline V gene has CDR1 LGHDT and CDR2 YNNKEL (reference sequence). The length of the CDR3 is 14 residues.

This clonotype turned up a few times. The J gene is TRBJ2-1, the V gene TRBV4-1; D gene uncertain. The CDR3 consists of 14 residues. The germline CDR1 and CDR2 sequences are MGHRA and YSYEKL. Trimming cost V 0 bases and J 14 bases, with 17 bases left between them. CDR3 region: CASSQDPMSAGKFF. As DNA, the CDR3 is TGCGCCAGCAGCCAAGATCCTATGTCCGCCGGCAAGTTCTTC.

This clonotype was seen at least ten times. This chain uses TRBV12-5 with TRBJ1-1; D ambiguous. Per the germline V gene, CDR1 is LGHNT and CDR2 is FRNRAP. Trimming removed 6 bases at V and 0 bases at J, with 11 bases between. The CDR3 length is 14 residues. The CDR3 sequence: CASGVSGLNTEAFF. In nucleotides, the CDR3 is TGTGCTAGTGGGGTTTCTGGACTGAACACTGAAGCTTTCTTT.